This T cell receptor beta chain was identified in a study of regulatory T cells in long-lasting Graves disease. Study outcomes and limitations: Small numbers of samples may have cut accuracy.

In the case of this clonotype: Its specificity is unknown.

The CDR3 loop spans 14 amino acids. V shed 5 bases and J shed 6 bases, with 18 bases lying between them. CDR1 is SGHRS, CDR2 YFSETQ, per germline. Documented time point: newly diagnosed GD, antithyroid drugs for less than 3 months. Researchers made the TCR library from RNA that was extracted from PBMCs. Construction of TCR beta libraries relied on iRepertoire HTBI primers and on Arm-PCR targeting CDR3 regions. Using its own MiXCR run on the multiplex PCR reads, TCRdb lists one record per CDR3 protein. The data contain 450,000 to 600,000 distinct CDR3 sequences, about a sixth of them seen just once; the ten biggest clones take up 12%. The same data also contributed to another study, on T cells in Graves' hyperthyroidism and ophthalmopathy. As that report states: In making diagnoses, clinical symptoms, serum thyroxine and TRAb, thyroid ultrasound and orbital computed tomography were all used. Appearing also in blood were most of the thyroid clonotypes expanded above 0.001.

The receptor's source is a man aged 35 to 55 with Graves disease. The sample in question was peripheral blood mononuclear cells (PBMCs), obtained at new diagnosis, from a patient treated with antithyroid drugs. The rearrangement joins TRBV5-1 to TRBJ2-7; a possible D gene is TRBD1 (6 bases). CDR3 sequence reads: CASRRRQVASEQYF. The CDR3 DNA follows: TGCGCCAGCAGGAGACGACAGGTTGCGTCCGAGCAGTACTTC.